This T cell receptor (beta chain) was observed in a study of blood T cells in healthy people across ages. Then a second PCR, running roughly 7 to 12 cycles, was carried out with a sample-barcoded 5' primer and a J-beta primer mix. From the 5' RACE reads, TCRdb called clonotypes with MiXCR, one entry per CDR3 protein. The sample lists 720,000 or so distinct CDR3 sequences; approximately 40% were seen once. Staff drew ten milliliters of peripheral blood from each donor. The origin of this receptor is a man older than 75 in good health. The sequencing input was blood.

The CDR3 bases are TGTGCCACCAGCAGAGGGCTCCAAGAGACCCAGTTCTTC. Amino acid sequence: CATSRGLQETQFF. This chain links TRBV15 with TRBJ2-5; no reliable D call. Judging by the DNA end, TRBJ2-1 fits better; the J call may be wrong. CDR3 size: 13 residues. Germline V CDR1 and CDR2: LNHNV, YYDKDF (reference sequence).